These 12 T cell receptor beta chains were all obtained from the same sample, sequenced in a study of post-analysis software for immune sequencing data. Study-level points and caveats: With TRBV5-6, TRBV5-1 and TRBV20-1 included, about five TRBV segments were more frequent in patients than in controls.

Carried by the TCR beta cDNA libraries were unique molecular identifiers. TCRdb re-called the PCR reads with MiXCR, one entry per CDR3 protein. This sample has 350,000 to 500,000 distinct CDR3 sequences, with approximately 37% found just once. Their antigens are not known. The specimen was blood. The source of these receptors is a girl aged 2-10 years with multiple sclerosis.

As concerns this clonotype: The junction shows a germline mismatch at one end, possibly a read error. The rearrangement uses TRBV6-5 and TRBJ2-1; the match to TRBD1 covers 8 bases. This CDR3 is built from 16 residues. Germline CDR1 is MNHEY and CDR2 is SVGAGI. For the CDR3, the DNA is TGTGCCAGCAGTCTCCTACAGGGGGAAGGTGACAATGGGCAGTTCTTC. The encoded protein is CASSLLQGEGDNGQFF.

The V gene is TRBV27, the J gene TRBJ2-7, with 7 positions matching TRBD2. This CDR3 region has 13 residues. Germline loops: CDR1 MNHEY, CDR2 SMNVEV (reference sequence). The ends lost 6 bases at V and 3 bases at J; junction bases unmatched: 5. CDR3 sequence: CASSAGEDYEQYF. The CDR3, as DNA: TGTGCCAGCAGCGCGGGAGAGGACTACGAGCAGTACTTC.

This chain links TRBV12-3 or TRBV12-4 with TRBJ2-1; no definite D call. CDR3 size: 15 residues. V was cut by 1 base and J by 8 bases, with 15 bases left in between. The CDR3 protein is CASSLDNDNGYEQFF. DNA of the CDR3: TGTGCCAGCAGTTTAGATAACGACAACGGGTATGAGCAGTTCTTC.

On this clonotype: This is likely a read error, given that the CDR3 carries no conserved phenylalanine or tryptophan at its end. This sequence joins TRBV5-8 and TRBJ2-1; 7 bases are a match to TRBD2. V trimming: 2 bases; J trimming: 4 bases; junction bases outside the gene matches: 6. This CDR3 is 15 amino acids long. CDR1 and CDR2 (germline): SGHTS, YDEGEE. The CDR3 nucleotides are TGTGCCAGCAGCTTCCCCCTAGCGGCTTACAATGAGCAGTTCTCC. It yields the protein CASSFPLAAYNEQFS.

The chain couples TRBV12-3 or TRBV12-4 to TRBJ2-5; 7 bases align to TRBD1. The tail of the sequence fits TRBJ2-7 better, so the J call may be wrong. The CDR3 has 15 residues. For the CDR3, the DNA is TGTGCCAGCAGCTATGCAAACAGGGGATTCTACGAGCAGTACTTC. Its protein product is CASSYANRGFYEQYF.

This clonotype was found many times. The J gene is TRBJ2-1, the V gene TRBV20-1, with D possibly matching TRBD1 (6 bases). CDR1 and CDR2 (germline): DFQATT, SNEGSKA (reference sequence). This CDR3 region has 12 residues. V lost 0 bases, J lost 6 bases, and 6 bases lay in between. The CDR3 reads CSAREGGNEQFF. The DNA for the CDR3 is TGCAGTGCTAGAGAAGGGGGCAATGAGCAGTTCTTC.

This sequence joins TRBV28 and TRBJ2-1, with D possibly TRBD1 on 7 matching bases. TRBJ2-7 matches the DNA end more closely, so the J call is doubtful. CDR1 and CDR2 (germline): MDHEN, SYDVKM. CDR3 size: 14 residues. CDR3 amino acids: CASSLRQGGYEQYF. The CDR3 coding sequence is TGTGCCAGCAGTTTAAGGCAGGGGGGATACGAGCAGTACTTC.

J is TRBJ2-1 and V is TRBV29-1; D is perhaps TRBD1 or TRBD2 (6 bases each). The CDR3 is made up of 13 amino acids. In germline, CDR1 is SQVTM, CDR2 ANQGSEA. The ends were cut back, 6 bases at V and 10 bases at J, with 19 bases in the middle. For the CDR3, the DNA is TGCAGCGTAGGGGGGTCATTGGGCTACGAGCAGTTCTTC. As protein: CSVGGSLGYEQFF.

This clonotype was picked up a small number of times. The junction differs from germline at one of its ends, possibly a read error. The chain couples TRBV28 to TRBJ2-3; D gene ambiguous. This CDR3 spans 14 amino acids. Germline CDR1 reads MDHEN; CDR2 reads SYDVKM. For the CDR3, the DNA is TGTGCCAGTAGTTTCGGCCAAAGCACAGATACGCAGTATTTT. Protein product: CASSFGQSTDTQYF.

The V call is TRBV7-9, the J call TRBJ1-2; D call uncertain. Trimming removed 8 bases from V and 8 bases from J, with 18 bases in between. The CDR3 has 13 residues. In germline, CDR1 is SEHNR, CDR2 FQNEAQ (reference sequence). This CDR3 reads CASEENSLGGYTF. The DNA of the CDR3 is TGTGCCAGCGAAGAAAACAGCCTTGGCGGCTACACCTTC.

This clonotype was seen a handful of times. CDR3 loop: CASRDTGLAGTDTQYF. The CDR3 DNA reads TGTGCCAGCAGAGATACAGGGCTAGCTGGCACAGATACGCAGTATTTT. This chain links TRBV27 with TRBJ2-3; possibly TRBD1 for D (6 bases). This CDR3 is 16 amino acids long. Germline loops: CDR1 MNHEY, CDR2 SMNVEV (reference sequence). V lost 6 bases, J lost 1 base, and 17 bases lay in between.

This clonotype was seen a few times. This CDR3 reads CATTRTAAGEQYF. The CDR3 DNA follows: TGTGCCACCACGCGGACTGCGGCTGGTGAGCAGTACTTC. V gene TRBV15 combines with J gene TRBJ2-7; possible D gene TRBD2, 5 bases. V gave up 7 bases and J gave up 7 bases, with 17 bases separating them. This CDR3 has 13 amino acids. The germline gives CDR1 LNHNV, CDR2 YYDKDF (reference sequence).